This T cell receptor (beta chain) was found in a study of post-analysis software for immune sequencing data. The CDR3 contains 16 residues. Germline lookup yields CDR1 SGHRS and CDR2 YFSETQ. V gave up 0 bases and J gave up 6 bases; unmatched junction bases: 6. Study-wide findings and caveats: Controls showed lower frequencies than patients for four to six TRBV segments, and TRBV5-6, TRBV5-1 and TRBV20-1 were among these.

Of note for this clonotype: Its antigen is unidentified.

Each TCR beta cDNA library carried unique molecular identifiers. TCRdb re-analysed the PCR reads in MiXCR, keeping a single row per CDR3 protein. The repertoire holds hundreds of thousands of distinct CDR3 sequences, with approximately 60% as singletons. The sequence derives from a girl aged 2 to 10 with multiple sclerosis. V and J are TRBV5-1 and TRBJ2-1; 10 bases match TRBD2. Sequencing input: blood. CDR3 sequence reads: CASSLDPSGRSNEQFF. The DNA of the CDR3 is TGCGCCAGCAGCTTGGATCCTAGCGGGAGATCCAATGAGCAGTTCTTC.